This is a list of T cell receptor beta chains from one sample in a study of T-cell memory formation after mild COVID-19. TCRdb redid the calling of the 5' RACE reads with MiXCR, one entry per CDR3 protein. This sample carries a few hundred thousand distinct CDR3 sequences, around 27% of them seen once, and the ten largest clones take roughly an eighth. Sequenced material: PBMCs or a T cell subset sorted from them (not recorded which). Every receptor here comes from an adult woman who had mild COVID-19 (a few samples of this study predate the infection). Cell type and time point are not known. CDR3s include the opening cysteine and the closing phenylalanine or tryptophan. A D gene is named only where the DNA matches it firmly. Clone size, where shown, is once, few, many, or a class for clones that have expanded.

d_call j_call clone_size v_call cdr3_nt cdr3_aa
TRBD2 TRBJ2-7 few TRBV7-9 TGTGCCAGCAGCTCCGGGGGGTACTACGAGCAGTACTTC CASSSGGYYEQYF
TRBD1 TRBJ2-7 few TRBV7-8 TGTGCCAGCAGAGAGGACAGGGGGCGCCTCGAGCAGTACTTC CASREDRGRLEQYF
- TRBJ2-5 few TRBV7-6 TGTGCCAGCAGCTTAGCAGGCGTGAGGACCCAGTACTTC CASSLAGVRTQYF
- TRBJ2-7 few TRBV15 TGTGCCACCAGCATAAGTCACCGAATGACTACTACCTACGAGCAGTACTTC CATSISHRMTTTYEQYF
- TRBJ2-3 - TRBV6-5 TGTGCCAGCAGTTACCGGTTAAGAACAGATACGCAGTATTTT CASSYRLRTDTQYF
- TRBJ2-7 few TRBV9 TGTGCCAGCAGCGTGGAAGCGGGTCCCTACGAGCAGTACTTC CASSVEAGPYEQYF
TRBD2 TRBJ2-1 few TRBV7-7 TGTGCTGTTTCGGGACTAGCGGGAGGTAGGAATGAGCAGTTCTTC CAVSGLAGGRNEQFF
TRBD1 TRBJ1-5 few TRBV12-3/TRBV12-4 TGTGCCAGCAGTCCGGGGACAGGGGTCCGGGATCAGCCCCAGCATTTT CASSPGTGVRDQPQHF
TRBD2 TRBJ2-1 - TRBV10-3 TGTGCCATCAGCCCCATCGGACTAGCGGGAGAAGAGGCGAATGAGCAGTTCTTC CAISPIGLAGEEANEQFF
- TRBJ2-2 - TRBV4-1 TGCGCCAGCACCCAGGGGCAGAGGAACACCGGGGAGCTGTTTTTT CASTQGQRNTGELFF
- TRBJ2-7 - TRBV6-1 TGTGCCAGCAGCGAAGTTTGGAGTAACTCCTACGAGCAGTACTTC CASSEVWSNSYEQYF
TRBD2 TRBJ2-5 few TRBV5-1 TGCGCCAGCATCCTAGCGGGGGGTGAAGAGACCCAGTACTTC CASILAGGEETQYF
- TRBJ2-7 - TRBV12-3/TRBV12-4 TGTGCCAGCAGTCCCGGGACATCCTTCTACGAGCAGTACTTC CASSPGTSFYEQYF
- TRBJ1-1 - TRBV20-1 TGCAGTGCTACTCGGCCTGACACTGAAGCTTTCTTT CSATRPDTEAFF
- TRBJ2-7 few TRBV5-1 TGCGCCAGCAGCCCGAATAGGGTCAGTTCCTACGAGCAGTACTTC CASSPNRVSSYEQYF
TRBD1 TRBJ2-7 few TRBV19 TGTGCCAGTAGTATCCCCCGTGGAGACAGGGCCAACGAGCAGTACTTC CASSIPRGDRANEQYF
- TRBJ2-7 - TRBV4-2 TGTGCCAGCAGCCAAGAGTGGGGGGGCTCTTCCTACGAGCAGTACTTC CASSQEWGGSSYEQYF
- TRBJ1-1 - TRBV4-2 TGTGCCAGCAGCCAAGACCCAACTGTCCCGAACACTGAAGCTTTCTTT CASSQDPTVPNTEAFF
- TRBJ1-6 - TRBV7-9 TGTGCCAGCAGCTTTTGGGGGGATTCACCCCTCCACTTT CASSFWGDSPLHF
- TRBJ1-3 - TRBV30 TGTGCCTGGTCAAAGGACAGTAGCTCTGGAAACACCATATATTTT CAWSKDSSSGNTIYF
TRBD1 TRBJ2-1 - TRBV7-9 TGTGCCAGCAGCTCACAGGGGTTATATTGGAATGAGCAGTTCTTC CASSSQGLYWNEQFF
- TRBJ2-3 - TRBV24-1 TGTGCCACCAGTAGGAAATACACAGATACGCAGTATTTT CATSRKYTDTQYF
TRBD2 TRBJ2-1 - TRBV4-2 TGTGCCAGCAGCCAACGAGCGGGGGGGCGTCATGAGCAGTTCTTC CASSQRAGGRHEQFF
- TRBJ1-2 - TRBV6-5 TGTGCCAGCAGTTCCCTCGGGCGTGGGGTGATGTATGGCTACACCTTC CASSSLGRGVMYGYTF
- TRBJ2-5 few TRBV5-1 TGCGCCAGCAGCTTGGTTGTTCGGGGGGCGATGTGGGAGACCCAGTACTTC CASSLVVRGAMWETQYF
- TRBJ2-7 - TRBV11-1 TGTGCCAGCAGCCGACGATATACAGGGAGCGAGCAGTACTTC CASSRRYTGSEQYF
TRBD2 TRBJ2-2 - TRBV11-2 TGTGCCAGCAGCTTAGTGCCTAGCGGGAGGACCGGGGAGCTGTTTTTT CASSLVPSGRTGELFF
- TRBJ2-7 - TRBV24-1 TGTGCCACCAGTGATTTGAACTACGAGCAGTACTTC CATSDLNYEQYF
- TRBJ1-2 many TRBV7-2 TGTGCCAGCAGCCCTGGGAGGGTGGGCGGCTACACCTTC CASSPGRVGGYTF
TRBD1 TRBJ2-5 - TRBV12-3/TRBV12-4 TGTGCCAGCGGCAGGGGGCGCGCGGTGGAGACCCAGTACTTC CASGRGRAVETQYF
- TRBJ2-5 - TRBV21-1 TGTGCCAGCAGCCCTCGACGGGCAGCTTTCCAAGAGACCCAGTACTTC CASSPRRAAFQETQYF
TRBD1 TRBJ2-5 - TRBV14 TGTGCCAGCATTATTGGGACAGGAGCTAAAGAGACCCAGTACTTC CASIIGTGAKETQYF
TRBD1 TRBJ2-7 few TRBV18 TGTGCCAGCTCAAGCGACAGGGTCGAGGGCGAGCAGTACTTC CASSSDRVEGEQYF
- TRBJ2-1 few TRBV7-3 TGTGCCAGCTCCGTAGGCGGCGGTCAACCCTACAATGAGCAGTTCTTC CASSVGGGQPYNEQFF
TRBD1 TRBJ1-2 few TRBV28 TGTGCCAGCAGTTTTGTTGGGACAGGGCGAGGTTTTTATGGCTACACCTTC CASSFVGTGRGFYGYTF
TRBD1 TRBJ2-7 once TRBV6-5 TGTGCCAGCAGTACGGAAAGGACAGGGTTGCCCTGCGAGCAGTACTTC CASSTERTGLPCEQYF
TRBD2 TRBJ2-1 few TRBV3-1 TGTGCCAGCAGCTCCGGGACTAGCGGGGGTCCGAGCTCCTACAATGAGCAGTTCTTC CASSSGTSGGPSSYNEQFF
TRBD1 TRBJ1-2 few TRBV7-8 TGTGCCAGCAGCTTCGAAGGACAGGTCATCAACTATGGCTACACCTTC CASSFEGQVINYGYTF
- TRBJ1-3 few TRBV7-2 TGTGCCAGCAGCTTGGAACCGGATGGGACCATATATTTT CASSLEPDGTIYF
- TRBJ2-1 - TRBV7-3 TGTGCCAGCAGCGTAGGCCAGCGGGTTAGGAATGAGCAGTTCTTC CASSVGQRVRNEQFF
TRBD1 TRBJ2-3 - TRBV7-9 TGTGCCAGCAGCTCGGTCGGACAGGGCGTCACAGATACGCAGTATTTT CASSSVGQGVTDTQYF
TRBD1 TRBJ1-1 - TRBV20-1 TGCAGTGCTTCGGACAGGGGGCTTTATGAAGCTTTCTTT CSASDRGLYEAFF
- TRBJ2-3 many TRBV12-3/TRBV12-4 TGTGCCAGCAGACGTTGGGGCACAGATACGCAGTATTTT CASRRWGTDTQYF
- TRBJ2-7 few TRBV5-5 TGTGCCAGCAGCGGGCCAAGGACCTCCTACGAGCAGTACTTC CASSGPRTSYEQYF
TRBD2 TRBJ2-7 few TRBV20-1 TGCAGTGCTGGGTCCGGGACTAGCGGCTACGAGCAGTACTTC CSAGSGTSGYEQYF
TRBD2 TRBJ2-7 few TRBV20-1 TGCAGTGCTAGAGATGTGTTAGCGGGTACCCACTACGAGCAGTACTTC CSARDVLAGTHYEQYF
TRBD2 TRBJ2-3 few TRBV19 TGTGCCAGTAGTTCCGGACTAGCGGGAGGGATGAGCACAGATACGCAGTATTTT CASSSGLAGGMSTDTQYF
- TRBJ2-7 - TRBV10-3 TGTGCCATCAGTGATGTTCCCTACGAGCAGTACTTC CAISDVPYEQYF
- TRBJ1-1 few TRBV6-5 TGTGCCAGCAGTTCTCGACCGGACACTGAAGCTTTCTTT CASSSRPDTEAFF
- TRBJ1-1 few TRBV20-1 TGCAGTGCCACTGAAGCTTTCTTT CSATEAFF
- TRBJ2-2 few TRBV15 TGTGCCACCAGCAGTATTTCGGACATCTTCGGGGGGGAGCTGTTTTTT CATSSISDIFGGELFF
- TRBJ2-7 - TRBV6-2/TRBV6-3 TGTGCCAGCAGTTACTCGAGTCTGGGGGCCTACGAGCAGTACTTC CASSYSSLGAYEQYF
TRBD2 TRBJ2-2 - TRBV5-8 TGTGCCAGCAGCTTGGAGGCTAGCGGGAACACCGGGGAGCTGTTTTTT CASSLEASGNTGELFF
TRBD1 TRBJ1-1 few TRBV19 TGTGCCAGTAACAGGGGACCTACCGAAGCTTTCTTT CASNRGPTEAFF
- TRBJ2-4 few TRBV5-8 TGTGCCAGCAGTGACCCTTTTGGCAAAAACATTCAGTACTTC CASSDPFGKNIQYF
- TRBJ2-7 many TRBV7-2 TGCGCCAGCAGCTTGGCCGGGAACTCCTACGAGCAGTACTTC CASSLAGNSYEQYF